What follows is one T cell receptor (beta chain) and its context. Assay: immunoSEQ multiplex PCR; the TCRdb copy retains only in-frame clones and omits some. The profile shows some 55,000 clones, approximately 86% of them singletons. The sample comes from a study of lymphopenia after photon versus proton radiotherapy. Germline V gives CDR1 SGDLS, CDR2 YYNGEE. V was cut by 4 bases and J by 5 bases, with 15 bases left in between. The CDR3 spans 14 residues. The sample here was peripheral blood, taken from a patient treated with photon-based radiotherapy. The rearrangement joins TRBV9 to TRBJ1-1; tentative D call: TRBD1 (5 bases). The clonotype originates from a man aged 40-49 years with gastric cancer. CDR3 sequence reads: CASSPTDSGTEAFF. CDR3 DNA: TGTGCCAGCAGCCCCACCGACAGTGGAACTGAAGCTTTCTTT. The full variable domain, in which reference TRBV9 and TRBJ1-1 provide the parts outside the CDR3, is DSGVTQTPKHLITATGQRVTLRCSPRSGDLSVYWYQQSLDQGLQFLIQYYNGEERAKGNILERFSAQQFPDLHSELNLSSLELGDSALYFCASSPTDSGTEAFFGQGTRLTVV.